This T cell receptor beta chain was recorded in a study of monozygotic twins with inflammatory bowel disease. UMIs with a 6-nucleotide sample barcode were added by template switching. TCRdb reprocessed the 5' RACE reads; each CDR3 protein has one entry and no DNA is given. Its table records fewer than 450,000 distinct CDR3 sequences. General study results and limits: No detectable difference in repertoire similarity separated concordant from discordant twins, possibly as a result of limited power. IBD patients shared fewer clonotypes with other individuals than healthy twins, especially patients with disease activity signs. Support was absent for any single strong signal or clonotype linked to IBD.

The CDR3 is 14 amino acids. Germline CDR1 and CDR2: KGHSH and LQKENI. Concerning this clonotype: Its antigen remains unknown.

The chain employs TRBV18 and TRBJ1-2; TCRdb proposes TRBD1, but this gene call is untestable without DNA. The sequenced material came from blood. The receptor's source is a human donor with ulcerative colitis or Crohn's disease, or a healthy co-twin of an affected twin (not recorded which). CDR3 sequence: CASSLGQPNYGYTF.